This T cell receptor beta chain originates from a study of regulatory T cells in long-lasting Graves disease. Overall study findings and caveats: Newly diagnosed disease favored TRBV20-1 and TRBJ2-1 over persistent disease. TCR diversity was lower in persistent Graves' patients (versus newly diagnosed ones).

There are many counts of this clonotype. Its specificity is unknown. CDR3 size: 12 residues. CDR1 and CDR2 from the germline V gene are MDHEN and SYDVKM. Trimming removed 7 bases from V and 5 bases from J, with 12 bases in between. Sample time point: persistent/refractory GD, antithyroid drugs over 5 years with positive TRAb. Preparation of the TCR library used RNA extracted from PBMCs. Diagnoses of Graves' disease were made by American Thyroid Association guidelines. Researchers made TCR beta libraries by using iRepertoire HTBI primers and running Arm-PCR on CDR3 regions. TCRdb redid the calling of the multiplex PCR reads with MiXCR, one entry per CDR3 protein. The table lists 450,000 or so distinct CDR3 sequences, roughly 20% of them singletons.

Here the sequenced sample was peripheral blood mononuclear cells (PBMCs), taken when the disease was refractory, from a patient treated with antithyroid drugs. This clonotype originated in a female donor with Graves disease. J is TRBJ2-7 and V is TRBV28; D unresolved. The CDR3 protein is CASTKGSDEQYF. The CDR3 nucleotides read TGTGCCAGCACCAAGGGATCTGACGAGCAGTACTTC.